This paragraph covers one TCR beta chain sequence. Antigen unknown. This sample stems from a study of Graves' ophthalmopathy and Graves' hyperthyroidism. Regarding the study as a whole: From stable hyperthyroidism, ophthalmopathy was separated by a 13-signature model with approximately 90% sensitivity and around 79% specificity.

The TCR beta CDR3 regions underwent amplification from RNA transcripts. The library came from an HTBI-primed first-round RT-PCR and a second-round multiplex PCR. A single record per CDR3 protein comes from TCRdb applying MiXCR to the multiplex PCR reads. The sample lists about 740,000 distinct CDR3 sequences, roughly two fifths seen once, with roughly 46% in the top ten. J lost 2 bases, V lost 2 bases, and 4 bases had no gene match. CDR3 size: 17 residues. No donor had other autoimmune disease, uncontrolled infection, pregnancy or lactation. The sequenced material came from peripheral blood. The sequence was collected from an adult man with Graves' ophthalmopathy. The chain links TRBV12-3 or TRBV12-4 to TRBJ2-5; 14 nucleotides align to TRBD2. The CDR3 loop reads CASSLMGLAGAQETQYF. The CDR3 DNA follows: TGTGCCAGCAGTTTAATGGGACTAGCGGGGGCGCAAGAGACCCAGTACTTC.